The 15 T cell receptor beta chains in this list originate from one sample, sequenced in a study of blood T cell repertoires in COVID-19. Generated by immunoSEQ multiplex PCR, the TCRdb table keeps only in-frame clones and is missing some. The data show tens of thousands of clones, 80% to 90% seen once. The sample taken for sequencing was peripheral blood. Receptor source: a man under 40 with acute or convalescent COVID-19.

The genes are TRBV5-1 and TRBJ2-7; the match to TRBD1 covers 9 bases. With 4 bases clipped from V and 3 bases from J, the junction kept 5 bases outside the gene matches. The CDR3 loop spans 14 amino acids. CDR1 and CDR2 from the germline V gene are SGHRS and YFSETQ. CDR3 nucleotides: TGCGCCAGCAGCGTGTGGACAGGGGACTACGAGCAGTACTTC. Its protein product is CASSVWTGDYEQYF. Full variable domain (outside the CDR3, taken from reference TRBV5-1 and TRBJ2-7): KAGVTQTPRYLIKTRGQQVTLSCSPISGHRSVSWYQQTPGQGLQFLFEYFSETQRNKGNFPGRFSGRQFSNSRSEMNVSTLELGDSALYLCASSVWTGDYEQYFGPGTRLTVT.

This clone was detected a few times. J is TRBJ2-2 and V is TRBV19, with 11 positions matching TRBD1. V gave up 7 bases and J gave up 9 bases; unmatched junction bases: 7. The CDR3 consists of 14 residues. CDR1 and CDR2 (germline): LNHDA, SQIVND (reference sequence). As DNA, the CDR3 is TGTGCCAGTATGCCGGACAGGGGGCTCCGGGAGCTGTTTTTT. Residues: CASMPDRGLRELFF.

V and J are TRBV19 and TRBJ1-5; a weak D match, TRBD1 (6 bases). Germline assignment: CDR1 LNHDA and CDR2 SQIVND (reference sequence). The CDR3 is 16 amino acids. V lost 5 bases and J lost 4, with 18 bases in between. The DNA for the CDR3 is TGTGCCAGTAGTCTGGGTACAGGGATAAGGAATCAGCCCCAGCATTTT. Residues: CASSLGTGIRNQPQHF.

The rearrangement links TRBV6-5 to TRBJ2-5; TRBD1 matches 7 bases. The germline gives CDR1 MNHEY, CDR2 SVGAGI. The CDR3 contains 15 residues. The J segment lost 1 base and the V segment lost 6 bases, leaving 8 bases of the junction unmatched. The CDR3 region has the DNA TGTGCCAGCAGGGGACAGCCGTCACCCCAAGAGACCCAGTACTTC. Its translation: CASRGQPSPQETQYF.

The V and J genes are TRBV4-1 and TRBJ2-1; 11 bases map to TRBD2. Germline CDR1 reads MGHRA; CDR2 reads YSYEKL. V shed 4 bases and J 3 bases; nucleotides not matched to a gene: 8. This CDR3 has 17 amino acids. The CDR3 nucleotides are TGCGCCAGCAGCCCCGCCCTTACTAGCGGGGGCTACAATGAGCAGTTCTTC. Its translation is CASSPALTSGGYNEQFF.

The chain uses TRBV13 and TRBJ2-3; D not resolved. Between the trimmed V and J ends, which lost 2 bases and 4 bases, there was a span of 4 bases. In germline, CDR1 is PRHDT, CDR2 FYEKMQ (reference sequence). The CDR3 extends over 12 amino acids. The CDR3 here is CASSLRADTQYF. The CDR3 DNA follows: TGTGCCAGCAGCTTAAGAGCAGATACGCAGTATTTT.

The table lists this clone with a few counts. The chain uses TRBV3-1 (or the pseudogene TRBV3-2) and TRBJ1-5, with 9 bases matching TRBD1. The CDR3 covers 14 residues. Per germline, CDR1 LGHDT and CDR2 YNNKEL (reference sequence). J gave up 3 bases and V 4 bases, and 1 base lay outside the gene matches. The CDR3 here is CASSLQGANQPQHF. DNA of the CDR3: TGTGCCAGCAGCCTACAGGGGGCCAATCAGCCCCAGCATTTT.

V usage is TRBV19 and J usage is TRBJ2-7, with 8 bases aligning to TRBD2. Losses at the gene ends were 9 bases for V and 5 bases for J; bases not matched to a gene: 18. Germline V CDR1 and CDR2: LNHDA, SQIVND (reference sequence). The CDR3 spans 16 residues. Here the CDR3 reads CASTPVYLAGGNEQYF. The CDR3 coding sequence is TGTGCCAGCACACCGGTTTACTTGGCGGGAGGAAACGAGCAGTACTTC.

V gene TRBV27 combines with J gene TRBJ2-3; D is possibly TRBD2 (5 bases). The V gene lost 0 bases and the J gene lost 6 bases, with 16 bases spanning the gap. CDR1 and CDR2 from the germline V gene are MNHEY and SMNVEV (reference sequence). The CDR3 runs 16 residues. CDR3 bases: TGTGCCAGCAGTTTATCTGCCCTGTTTGAGGGTGATACGCAGTATTTT. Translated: CASSLSALFEGDTQYF.

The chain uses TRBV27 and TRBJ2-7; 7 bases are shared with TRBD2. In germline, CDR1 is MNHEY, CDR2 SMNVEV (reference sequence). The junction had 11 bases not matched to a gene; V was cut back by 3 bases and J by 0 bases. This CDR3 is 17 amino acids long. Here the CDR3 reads CASSFKASGTLSYEQYF. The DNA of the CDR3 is TGTGCCAGCAGTTTTAAGGCGAGCGGGACTCTCTCCTACGAGCAGTACTTC.

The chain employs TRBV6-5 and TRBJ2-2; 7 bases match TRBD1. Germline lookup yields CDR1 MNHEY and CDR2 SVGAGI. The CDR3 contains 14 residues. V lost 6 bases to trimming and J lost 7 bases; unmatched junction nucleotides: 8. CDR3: CASRLTGENGELFF. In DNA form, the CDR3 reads TGTGCCAGCAGACTTACAGGGGAAAACGGGGAGCTGTTTTTT.

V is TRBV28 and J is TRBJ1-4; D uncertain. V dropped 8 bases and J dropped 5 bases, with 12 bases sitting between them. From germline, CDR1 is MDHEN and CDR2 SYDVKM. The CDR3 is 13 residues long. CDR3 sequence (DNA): TGTGCCAGCTCCCGCAGTACAAATGAAAAACTGTTTTTT. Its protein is CASSRSTNEKLFF.

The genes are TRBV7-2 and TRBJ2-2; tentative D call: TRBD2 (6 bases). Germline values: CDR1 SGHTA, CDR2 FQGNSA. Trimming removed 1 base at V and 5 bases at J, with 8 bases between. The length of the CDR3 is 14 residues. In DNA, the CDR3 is TGTGCCAGCAGCTTAGTCCGGGGGACCGGGGAGCTGTTTTTT. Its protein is CASSLVRGTGELFF.

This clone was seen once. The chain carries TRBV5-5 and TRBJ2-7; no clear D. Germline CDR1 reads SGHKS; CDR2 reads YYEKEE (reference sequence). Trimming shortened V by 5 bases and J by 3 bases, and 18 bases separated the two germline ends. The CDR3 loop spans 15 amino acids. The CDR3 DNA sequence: TGTGCCAGCAGTACGGGTTTAGGTATGGGCTACGAGCAGTACTTC. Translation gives CASSTGLGMGYEQYF.

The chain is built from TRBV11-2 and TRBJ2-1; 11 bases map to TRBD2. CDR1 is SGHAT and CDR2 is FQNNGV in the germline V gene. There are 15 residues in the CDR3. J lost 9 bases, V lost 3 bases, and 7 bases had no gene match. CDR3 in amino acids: CASSFTSGRAGEQFF. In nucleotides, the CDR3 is TGTGCCAGCAGCTTTACTAGCGGGAGAGCCGGTGAGCAGTTCTTC.